The rows below give T cell receptor beta chains drawn from one sample of a study of identical twins. TCRdb analysed the 5' RACE reads with MiXCR anew, one entry per CDR3 protein. This table has about 220,000 distinct CDR3 sequences, 6.5% appearing once. These sequences were also reported in another study, on T cells expressing NK-cell markers.

Sequencing used CD8+ T cells sorted from blood. The receptors derive from a woman aged 18-29 years in good health. Each CDR3 is given with its conserved first and last residue. The order of the fields is V gene, J gene, D gene, clone size, CDR3 protein, CDR3 DNA. The D gene is left open where the match is weak. Size is stated for part of the rows, as once, few or many counts, or as a class when the clone is expanded.

>TRBV6-5|TRBJ1-2|-|-
CASSYSRTDTRYTF
TGTGCCAGCAGTTACTCCAGGACCGATACGCGCTACACCTTC
>TRBV5-1|TRBJ2-7|-|many
CASSRKEYDYEQYF
TGCGCCAGCAGCAGAAAAGAATACGACTACGAGCAGTACTTC
>TRBV9|TRBJ2-1|TRBD2|-
CASSSQRTSGRYEQFF
TGTGCCAGCAGCTCACAAAGGACTAGCGGGAGGTATGAGCAGTTCTTC
>TRBV12-3/TRBV12-4|TRBJ2-7|-|many
CASSLSLQLTYEQYF
TGTGCCAGCAGTCTCTCCCTACAGTTAACCTACGAGCAGTACTTC
>TRBV20-1|TRBJ1-1|TRBD1|few
CSAWDREWTEAFF
TGCAGTGCTTGGGACAGGGAGTGGACTGAAGCTTTCTTT
>TRBV7-9|TRBJ2-1|-|many
CASSLDGTGPFF
TGTGCCAGCAGCTTAGATGGCACCGGCCCGTTCTTC
>TRBV5-1|TRBJ2-7|-|many
CASSLVGGGVDEQYF
TGCGCCAGCAGCTTGGTAGGAGGGGGCGTCGACGAGCAGTACTTC
>TRBV7-9|TRBJ2-7|TRBD1|-
CASSSPDRASYEQYF
TGTGCCAGCAGCTCTCCAGACAGGGCCTCCTACGAGCAGTACTTC
>TRBV6-1|TRBJ2-1|TRBD2|-
CASGRLAGGGNEQFF
TGTGCCAGCGGTAGACTAGCGGGAGGTGGCAATGAGCAGTTCTTC
>TRBV6-2/TRBV6-3|TRBJ2-3|TRBD2|few
CASSLPMLAGNTDTQYF
TGTGCCAGCAGTTTGCCCATGCTAGCGGGAAACACTGATACGCAGTATTTT
>TRBV19|TRBJ2-7|-|-
CASSIVDEQYF
TGTGCCAGTAGTATAGTGGACGAGCAGTACTTC
>TRBV20-1|TRBJ1-6|-|many
CSARVGMDRFNSPLHF
TGCAGTGCTAGAGTGGGGATGGACAGATTTAATTCACCCCTCCACTTT
>TRBV9|TRBJ2-7|-|few
CASSTAGPAYEQYF
TGTGCCAGCAGCACAGCCGGGCCAGCCTACGAGCAGTACTTC
>TRBV7-2|TRBJ2-4|TRBD1|-
CASSLTGGAAGIQYF
TGTGCCAGCAGCTTAACAGGGGGCGCGGCCGGCATTCAGTACTTC
>TRBV4-3|TRBJ2-3|TRBD2|few
CASSQDRGLADSQYF
TGCGCCAGCAGCCAAGATAGGGGACTAGCGGATTCGCAGTATTTT
>TRBV3-1|TRBJ1-5|-|few
CASSQEDQPQHF
TGTGCCAGCAGCCAAGAAGATCAGCCCCAGCATTTT
>TRBV10-1|TRBJ2-3|-|many
CASSRDFNTDTQYF
TGCGCCAGCAGTCGGGACTTCAACACAGATACGCAGTATTTT
>TRBV7-2|TRBJ1-5|-|few
CASSLGIQPQHF
TGTGCCAGCAGCTTAGGGATTCAGCCCCAGCATTTT
>TRBV5-5|TRBJ2-7|TRBD1|many
CASTSQPGQGVYEQYF
TGTGCCAGCACCTCCCAGCCCGGACAGGGGGTATACGAGCAGTACTTC
>TRBV4-1|TRBJ2-5|TRBD2|-
CASSQEPAGRETQYF
TGCGCCAGCAGCCAAGAGCCAGCGGGAAGGGAGACCCAGTACTTC
>TRBV9|TRBJ2-2|-|many
CATTRGPTGELFF
TGTGCCACCACAAGGGGACCGACCGGGGAGCTGTTTTTT
>TRBV27|TRBJ2-7|-|few
CARFHKRGAMFAYEQYF
TGTGCCAGGTTTCACAAAAGAGGGGCGATGTTCGCGTACGAGCAGTACTTC
>TRBV5-1|TRBJ2-2|-|few
CASTNEATGELFF
TGCGCCAGCACCAATGAGGCCACCGGGGAGCTGTTTTTT
>TRBV9|TRBJ2-2|-|-
CASTPGGSTGELFF
TGTGCCAGCACCCCCGGTGGGAGTACCGGGGAGCTGTTTTTT
>TRBV5-1|TRBJ2-7|-|few
CASSPTTRGIPYEQYF
TGCGCCAGCAGCCCGACTACCCGGGGGATCCCCTACGAGCAGTACTTC
>TRBV7-9|TRBJ2-3|-|few
CASSSLNWGDTDTQYF
TGTGCCAGCAGCTCCCTTAATTGGGGCGACACAGATACGCAGTATTTT
>TRBV7-2|TRBJ1-2|TRBD1|few
CASSLAGTGSRAYGYTF
TGTGCCAGCAGCTTAGCCGGGACAGGGTCCAGGGCCTATGGCTACACCTTC
>TRBV5-1|TRBJ2-5|TRBD1|-
CASTKTGTGGFGETQYF
TGCGCCAGCACCAAAACCGGGACAGGGGGCTTCGGGGAGACCCAGTACTTC
>TRBV6-2/TRBV6-3|TRBJ1-6|-|-
CASSPGNSPLHF
TGTGCCAGCAGTCCAGGGAATTCACCCCTCCACTTT
>TRBV5-5|TRBJ2-3|-|-
CASSSRVHPGPGTDTQYF
TGTGCCAGCAGCTCACGTGTTCACCCGGGCCCGGGCACAGATACGCAGTATTTT
>TRBV29-1|TRBJ2-1|-|many
CSVERAENEQFF
TGCAGCGTTGAACGAGCGGAGAATGAGCAGTTCTTC
>TRBV7-9|TRBJ1-5|TRBD1|few
CASSLGGQHSNQPQHF
TGTGCCAGCAGCTTAGGGGGACAGCATAGCAATCAGCCCCAGCATTTT
>TRBV4-3|TRBJ2-2|-|few
CASSQDPNTGELFF
TGCGCCAGCAGCCAAGATCCGAACACCGGGGAGCTGTTTTTT
>TRBV28|TRBJ1-2|TRBD1|-
CVPQGARGNYGYTF
TGTGTCCCTCAGGGGGCGAGGGGTAACTATGGCTACACCTTC
>TRBV27|TRBJ2-7|-|-
CASIKGGEQYF
TGTGCCAGCATAAAGGGAGGAGAGCAGTACTTC
>TRBV7-8|TRBJ2-1|TRBD2|-
CASSLTGGAFEQFF
TGTGCCAGCAGCTTAACGGGGGGGGCGTTTGAGCAGTTCTTC
>TRBV11-2|TRBJ2-3|-|few
CASSLHDTDTQYF
TGTGCCAGCAGTTTACACGACACAGATACGCAGTATTTT
>TRBV7-6|TRBJ2-3|-|-
CASSPGPGTDTQYF
TGTGCCAGCAGTCCTGGCCCAGGGACAGATACGCAGTATTTT
>TRBV12-3/TRBV12-4|TRBJ2-5|-|many
CASSFSRETQYF
TGTGCCAGCAGTTTTTCCCGAGAGACCCAGTACTTC
>TRBV20-1|TRBJ2-7|TRBD1|few
CSARVRQGASSYEQYF
TGCAGTGCTAGGGTACGACAGGGGGCTAGCTCCTACGAGCAGTACTTC
>TRBV30|TRBJ2-3|-|few
CAWSVQGNTDTQYF
TGTGCCTGGAGTGTTCAGGGAAACACAGATACGCAGTATTTT
>TRBV6-5|TRBJ2-7|-|-
CASSYSILAYEQYF
TGTGCCAGCAGTTACTCCATACTAGCTTACGAGCAGTACTTC
>TRBV12-3/TRBV12-4|TRBJ2-7|-|many
CASSSASGEQYF
TGTGCCAGCAGTTCCGCTAGTGGCGAGCAGTACTTC
>TRBV7-9|TRBJ1-1|TRBD1|-
CASSPTGTGNTEAFF
TGTGCCAGCAGCCCTACGGGGACAGGGAACACTGAAGCTTTCTTT